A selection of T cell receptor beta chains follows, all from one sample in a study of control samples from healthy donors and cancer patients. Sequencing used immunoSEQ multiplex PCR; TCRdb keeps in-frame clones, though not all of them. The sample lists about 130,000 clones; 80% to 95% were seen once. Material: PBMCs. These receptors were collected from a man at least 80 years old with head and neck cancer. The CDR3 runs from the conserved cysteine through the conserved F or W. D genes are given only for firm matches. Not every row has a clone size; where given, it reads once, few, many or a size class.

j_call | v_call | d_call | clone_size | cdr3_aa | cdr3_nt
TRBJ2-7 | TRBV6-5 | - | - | CASSWGWGGDIEQYF | TGTGCCAGCAGCTGGGGATGGGGTGGTGATATCGAGCAGTACTTC
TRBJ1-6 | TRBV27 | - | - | CASSFRRLNSPLHF | TGTGCCAGCAGTTTCCGGCGGCTAAATTCACCCCTCCACTTT
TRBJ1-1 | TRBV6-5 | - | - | CASRPSGLTEAFF | TGTGCCAGCAGACCTTCTGGGCTCACTGAAGCTTTCTTT
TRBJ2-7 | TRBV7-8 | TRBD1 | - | CASSFQQGAWEQYF | TGTGCCAGCAGCTTTCAACAGGGGGCTTGGGAGCAGTACTTC
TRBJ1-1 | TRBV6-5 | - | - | CASSYSRGNTEAFF | TGTGCCAGCAGTTACTCGAGAGGGAACACTGAAGCTTTCTTT
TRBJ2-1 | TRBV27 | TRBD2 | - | CASSHSTSGSYNEQFF | TGTGCCAGCAGTCATTCTACTAGCGGGAGTTACAATGAGCAGTTCTTC
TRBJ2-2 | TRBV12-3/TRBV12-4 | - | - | CASRPATGELFF | TGTGCCAGCAGACCAGCCACCGGGGAGCTGTTTTTT
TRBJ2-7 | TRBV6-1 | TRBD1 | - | CASSEKGTGGYEQYF | TGTGCCAGCAGTGAAAAGGGGACAGGGGGCTACGAGCAGTACTTC
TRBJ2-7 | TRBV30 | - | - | CAWSVTRVYEQYF | TGTGCCTGGAGTGTAACTCGGGTCTACGAGCAGTACTTC
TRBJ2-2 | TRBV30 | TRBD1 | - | CAWRRDRLTGELFF | TGTGCCTGGAGAAGGGACAGGTTAACCGGGGAGCTGTTTTTT
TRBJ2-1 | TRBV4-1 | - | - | CASSQVNEQFF | TGCGCCAGCAGCCAAGTCAATGAGCAGTTCTTC
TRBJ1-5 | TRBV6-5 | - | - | CASSPQSHSNQPQHF | TGTGCCAGCAGCCCACAGTCCCATAGCAATCAGCCCCAGCATTTT
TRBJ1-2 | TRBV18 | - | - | CASSPDGEIYGYTF | TGTGCCAGCTCACCAGACGGGGAGATATATGGCTACACCTTC
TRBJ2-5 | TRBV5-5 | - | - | CASSLGVQETQYF | TGTGCCAGCAGCTTAGGCGTCCAAGAGACCCAGTACTTC
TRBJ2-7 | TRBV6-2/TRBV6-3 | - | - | CASSYSSAIPSYEQYF | TGTGCCAGTAGTTACTCGAGCGCGATCCCTTCCTACGAGCAGTACTTC
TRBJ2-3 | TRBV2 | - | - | CASREGTDTQYF | TGTGCCAGCAGAGAGGGGACAGATACGCAGTATTTT
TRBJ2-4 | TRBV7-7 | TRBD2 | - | CASSIPGLAGGLAKNIQYF | TGTGCCAGCAGCATACCGGGACTAGCGGGGGGATTAGCCAAAAACATTCAGTACTTC
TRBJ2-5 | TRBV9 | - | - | CASSPQGGLQETQYF | TGTGCCAGCAGCCCCCAGGGAGGTCTCCAAGAGACCCAGTACTTC
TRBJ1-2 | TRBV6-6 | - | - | CASSYTRQANYGYTF | TGTGCCAGCAGTTACACCAGACAGGCTAACTATGGCTACACCTTC
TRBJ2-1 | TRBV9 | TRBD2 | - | CASSARSGRVDRASYNEQFF | TGTGCCAGCAGCGCCCGTAGCGGGAGGGTAGATCGGGCCTCCTACAATGAGCAGTTCTTC
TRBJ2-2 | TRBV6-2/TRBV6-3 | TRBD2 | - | CASSHRLAGTGELFF | TGTGCCAGCAGTCACAGACTAGCTGGCACCGGGGAGCTGTTTTTT
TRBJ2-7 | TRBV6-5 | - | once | CASSPSGVSGEQYF | TGTGCCAGCAGTCCCTCAGGGGTCTCGGGCGAGCAGTACTTC
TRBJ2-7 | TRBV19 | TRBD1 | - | CASSLETGSSYEQYF | TGTGCCAGTAGCCTGGAGACAGGGTCCTCCTACGAGCAGTACTTC
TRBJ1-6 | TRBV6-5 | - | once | CASRSEPGLNSPLHF | TGTGCCAGCAGATCCGAACCAGGGTTGAATTCACCCCTCCACTTT
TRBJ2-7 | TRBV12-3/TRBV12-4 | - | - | CASRDGSFYEQYF | TGTGCCAGCAGGGACGGGAGCTTCTACGAGCAGTACTTC
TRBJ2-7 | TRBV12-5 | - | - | CASGSTTSGEQYF | TGTGCTAGTGGTTCCACAACCTCTGGAGAGCAGTACTTC
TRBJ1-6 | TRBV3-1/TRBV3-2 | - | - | CASSPTRGPGVPLHF | TGTGCCAGCAGCCCAACCCGGGGACCGGGGGTACCCCTCCACTTT
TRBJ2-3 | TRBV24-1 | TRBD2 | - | CATSDSGGARTQYF | TGTGCCACCAGCGATAGCGGGGGGGCGCGGACGCAGTATTTT
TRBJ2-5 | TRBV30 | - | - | CAWSNGGVPKYF | TGTGCCTGGAGTAACGGCGGTGTACCTAAGTACTTC
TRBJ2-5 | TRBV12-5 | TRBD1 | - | CASGPDRIRETQYF | TGTGCTAGTGGGCCGGACAGGATCAGAGAGACCCAGTACTTC
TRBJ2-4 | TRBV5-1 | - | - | CASSLGATWLADIQYF | TGCGCCAGCAGCCTGGGGGCGACTTGGCTAGCGGACATTCAGTACTTC
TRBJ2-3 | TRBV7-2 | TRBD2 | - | CASSLAWGGLRTDTQYF | TGTGCCAGCAGCTTAGCCTGGGGAGGGCTCCGCACAGATACGCAGTATTTT
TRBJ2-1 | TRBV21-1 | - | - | CASSKCTSTSSYNEQFF | TGTGCCAGCAGCAAATGCACTAGCACGAGCTCCTACAATGAGCAGTTCTTC
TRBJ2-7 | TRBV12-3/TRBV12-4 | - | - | CASSLAGEYEQYF | TGTGCCAGCAGTTTAGCGGGGGAATACGAGCAGTACTTC
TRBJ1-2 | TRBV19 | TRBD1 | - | CASSTTTGTGYGYTF | TGTGCCAGTAGTACTACGACAGGGACGGGTTATGGCTACACCTTC
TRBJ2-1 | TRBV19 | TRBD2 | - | CASSPQRGGLYNEQFF | TGTGCCAGTAGTCCCCAGCGGGGGGGCCTTTACAATGAGCAGTTCTTC
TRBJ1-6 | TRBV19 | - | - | CASSIRSGGSYNSPLHF | TGTGCCAGTAGTATACGGTCCGGAGGCTCCTATAATTCACCCCTCCACTTT
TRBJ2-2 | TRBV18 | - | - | CASSPTAGTGELFF | TGTGCCAGCTCACCTACGGCGGGGACCGGGGAGCTGTTTTTT
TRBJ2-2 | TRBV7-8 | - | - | CASRPSLQTGELFF | TGTGCCAGCAGACCCAGTTTACAGACCGGGGAGCTGTTTTTT
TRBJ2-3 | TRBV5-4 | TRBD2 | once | CASSFSGGHTDTQYF | TGTGCCAGCAGCTTTAGCGGGGGGCACACAGATACGCAGTATTTT
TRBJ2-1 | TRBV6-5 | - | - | CASSTGYNEQFF | TGTGCCAGCAGTACCGGGTACAATGAGCAGTTCTTC
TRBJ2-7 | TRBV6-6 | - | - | CASSSAGTAYEQYF | TGTGCCAGCAGTTCGGCGGGGACAGCTTACGAGCAGTACTTC